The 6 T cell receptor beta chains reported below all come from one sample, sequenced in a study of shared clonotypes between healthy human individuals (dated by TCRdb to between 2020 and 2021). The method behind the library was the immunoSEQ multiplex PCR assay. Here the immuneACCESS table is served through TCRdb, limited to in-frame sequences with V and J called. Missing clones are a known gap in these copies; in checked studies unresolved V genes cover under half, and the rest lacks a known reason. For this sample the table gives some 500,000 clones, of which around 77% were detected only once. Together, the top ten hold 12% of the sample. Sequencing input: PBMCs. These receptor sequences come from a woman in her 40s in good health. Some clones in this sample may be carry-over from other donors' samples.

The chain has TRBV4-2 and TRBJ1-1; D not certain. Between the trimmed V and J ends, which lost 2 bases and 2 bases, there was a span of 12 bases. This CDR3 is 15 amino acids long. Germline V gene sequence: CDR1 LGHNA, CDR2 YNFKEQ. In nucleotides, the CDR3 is TGTGCCAGCAGCCAACCCTCAACAGAAAACACTGAAGCTTTCTTT. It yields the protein CASSQPSTENTEAFF.

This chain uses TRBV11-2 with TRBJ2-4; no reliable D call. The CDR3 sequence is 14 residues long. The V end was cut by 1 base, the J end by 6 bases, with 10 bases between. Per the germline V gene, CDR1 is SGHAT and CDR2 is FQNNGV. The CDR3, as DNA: TGTGCCAGCAGCTTAGCACGGACCGGAAACATTCAGTACTTC. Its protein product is CASSLARTGNIQYF.

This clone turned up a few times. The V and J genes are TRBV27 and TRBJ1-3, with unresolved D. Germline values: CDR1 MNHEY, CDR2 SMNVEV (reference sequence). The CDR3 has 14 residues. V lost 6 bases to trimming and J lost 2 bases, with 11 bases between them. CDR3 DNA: TGTGCCAGCAGGGGCCTAAGCGCTGGAAACACCATATATTTT. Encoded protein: CASRGLSAGNTIYF.

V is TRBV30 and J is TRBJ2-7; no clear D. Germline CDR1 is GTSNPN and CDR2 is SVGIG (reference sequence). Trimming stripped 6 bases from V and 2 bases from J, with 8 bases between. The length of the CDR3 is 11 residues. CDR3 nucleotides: TGTGCCTGCTGCGGAGCCTACGAGCAGTACTTC. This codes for CACCGAYEQYF.

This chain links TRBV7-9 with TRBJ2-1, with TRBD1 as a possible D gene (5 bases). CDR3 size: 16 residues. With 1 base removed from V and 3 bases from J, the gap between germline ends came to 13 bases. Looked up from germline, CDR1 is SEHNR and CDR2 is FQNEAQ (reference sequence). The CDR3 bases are TGTGCCAGCAGCTTAGGCGCAGGGTCCGGCTACAATGAGCAGTTCTTC. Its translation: CASSLGAGSGYNEQFF.

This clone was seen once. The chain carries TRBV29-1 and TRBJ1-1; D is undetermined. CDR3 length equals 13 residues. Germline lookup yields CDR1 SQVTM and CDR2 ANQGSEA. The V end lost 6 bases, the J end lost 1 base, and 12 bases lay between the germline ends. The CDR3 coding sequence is TGCAGCGTCGCCTTCCAAGGGAACACTGAAGCTTTCTTT. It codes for CSVAFQGNTEAFF.